The clone carrying this T cell receptor (beta chain) came up once. The data originate from a study of blood T cell repertoires in COVID-19. Generated by immunoSEQ multiplex PCR, the TCRdb table keeps only in-frame clones and is missing some. The table includes about 400,000 clones, nearly 90% detected once. Germline CDR1 is WSHSY and CDR2 is SAAADI. V lost 8 bases and J lost 6, with 29 bases in between. The CDR3 has 18 amino acids. Sequences were obtained from PBMCs or T cells enriched from blood (not recorded which). This chain links TRBV10-2 with TRBJ1-5; D call uncertain. The sequence was collected from a woman aged 30 to 39 who had recovered from COVID-19. CDR3 in amino acids: CASSGGWNPNRVFQPQHF. CDR3 coding DNA: TGCGCCAGCTCTGGAGGGTGGAATCCCAATAGGGTGTTTCAGCCCCAGCATTTT.